These 30 T cell receptor beta chains share one sample of origin, sequenced in a study of molecular identifiers for immune sequencing clone quantification. From the PCR reads, TCRdb called clonotypes with MiXCR, one entry per CDR3 protein. The sample records more than 550,000 distinct CDR3 sequences, 25% being singletons. The sequencing input was naive CD8+ T cells from blood, with Jurkat cell RNA spiked in. Subset indicated: FACS-sorted CD8+CD4-CCR7+CD45RA+ naive T cells. The receptors were sampled from a human donor in good health. Some libraries in this study had Jurkat cell RNA spiked in.

The rearrangement uses TRBV9 and TRBJ2-7; 10 bases are shared with TRBD1. Germline CDR1 is SGDLS and CDR2 is YYNGEE. V lost 5 bases, J lost 7 bases, and 9 bases stayed unmatched. The CDR3 runs 14 residues. As DNA, the CDR3 is TGTGCCAGCAGTGGGACAGGGGTTGGGTGGGAGCAGTACTTC. Translating it yields CASSGTGVGWEQYF.

The count of this clonotype is one. Because the CDR3 is missing its conserved closing phenylalanine or tryptophan, this is likely a read error. The V gene is TRBV27, the J gene TRBJ2-7, with no clear D. The CDR3 has 13 amino acids. Germline CDR1 is MNHEY and CDR2 is SMNVEV (reference sequence). The V and J ends lost 3 bases and 0 bases respectively, with 6 bases between them. For the CDR3, the DNA is TGTGCCAGCAGTTTTACGGTCTCCTACGAGCAGTACTCC. Translation gives CASSFTVSYEQYS.

Concerning this clonotype itself: This could be a read error, since a much larger clone is one nucleotide away. CDR3 sequence: CASSLGRFCEQYF. The CDR3 DNA sequence: TGTGCCAGCAGCTTAGGAAGGTTCTGCGAGCAGTACTTC. The chain employs TRBV7-2 and TRBJ2-7; D is undetermined. The CDR3 covers 13 residues. V was shortened by 1 base and J by 6 bases, with 10 bases between the two germline ends. The V gene's germline CDR1 is SGHTA and CDR2 FQGNSA.

About this clonotype: Just one base apart from a much larger clone, this may be a read error. V is TRBV11-2 and J is TRBJ2-7; no clear D. V shed 1 base and J shed 2 bases, with 9 bases lying between them. Germline CDR1 SGHAT, CDR2 FQNNGV. The CDR3 length is 14 residues. The CDR3 region has the DNA TGTGCCAGCAGCTTAGGTGCAAACGCCTACGAGCAGTACTTC. It is translated as CASSLGANAYEQYF.

The chain joins TRBV7-6 to TRBJ2-7; 9 bases agree with TRBD1. There are 14 residues in the CDR3. The trim removed 5 bases at V and 8 bases at J, leaving 10 bases unmatched. Per germline, CDR1 SGHVS and CDR2 FNYEAQ. The chain's CDR3 is CASSARDRGYKQYF. DNA of the CDR3: TGTGCCAGCAGCGCCCGAGACAGGGGGTACAAGCAGTACTTC.

This clonotype was picked up many times. The chain joins TRBV24-1 to TRBJ2-1; D is perhaps TRBD1 (5 bases). V lost 7 bases, J lost 10 bases, and 13 bases lay in between. CDR1 is KGHDR, CDR2 SFDVKD, per germline. The CDR3 runs 12 residues. In nucleotides, the CDR3 is TGTGCCACCAGCCTAGGCAGGGTAGAGCAGTTCTTC. It specifies CATSLGRVEQFF.

This clonotype showed up many times. The chain links TRBV4-2 to TRBJ2-7; 8 bases are a match to TRBD2. CDR3 length equals 17 residues. Germline V gene lookup returns CDR1 LGHNA and CDR2 YNFKEQ. V was clipped by 1 base and J by 6 bases; unmatched bases: 14. CDR3 nucleotides: TGTGCCAGCAGCCAAGGAGGCCCGGGACTAGTTTTACGCGAGCAGTACTTC. This sequence encodes CASSQGGPGLVLREQYF.

Many counts were recorded for this clonotype. The J gene is TRBJ1-5, the V gene TRBV6-2 or TRBV6-3; D remains ambiguous. The germline CDR1 and CDR2 sequences are MNHEY and SVGEGT. Trimming removed 6 bases at V and 3 bases at J, with 12 bases between. There are 14 residues in the CDR3. Here the CDR3 reads CASRPDIYNQPQHF. The CDR3 nucleotides read TGTGCCAGCAGGCCAGATATCTACAATCAGCCCCAGCATTTT.

Of note for this clonotype: The junction does not match germline at one end; this may be a read error. The CDR3 loop is CASSQFKFLQSGTGELLF. The CDR3 DNA sequence: TGCGCCAGCAGCCAATTTAAGTTCTTACAGTCGGGAACCGGGGAGCTGCTTTTT. The chain combines TRBV4-3 with TRBJ2-2, with D perhaps matching TRBD2 (5 bases). Germline V lookup: CDR1 LGHNA, CDR2 YSLEER. The CDR3 totals 18 residues.

The DNA for the CDR3 is TGTGCCAGCAGTTCCGCCGGGACAGGGTTTGGCTACACCTTC. Its translation is CASSSAGTGFGYTF. The chain couples TRBV6-7 to TRBJ1-2; 9 nucleotides align to TRBD1. TRBV6-7 is an open reading frame, and its role is uncertain. The CDR3 is 14 residues long. V lost 4 bases to trimming and J lost 7 bases; unmatched junction nucleotides: 7.

The chain carries TRBV2 and TRBJ1-2, with TRBD1 matching 10 bases. The V gene end was trimmed by 3 bases and the J gene end by 8 bases; junction bases not matched to a gene: 9. This CDR3 has 15 residues. Germline V gene sequence: CDR1 SNHLY, CDR2 FYNNEI. CDR3 residues: CASSERQGASFGYTF. The CDR3, as DNA: TGTGCCAGCAGTGAGAGACAGGGGGCTTCGTTCGGCTACACCTTC.

V gene TRBV24-1 combines with J gene TRBJ2-3; D not resolved. V lost 1 base and J 1 base, leaving 5 bases between the germline ends. The CDR3 has 14 amino acids. The germline CDR1 and CDR2 sequences are KGHDR and SFDVKD. The CDR3 nucleotides read TGTGCCACCAGTGATTTTACTGGCACAGATACGCAGTATTTT. It encodes CATSDFTGTDTQYF.

As regards this clonotype: With a much larger clone just one base away, this may be a read error. This CDR3 fails to terminate in the conserved phenylalanine or tryptophan, so it likely reflects a read error. V and J are TRBV6-1 and TRBJ1-1; the match to TRBD1 covers 7 bases. Germline V gene sequence: CDR1 MNHNS, CDR2 SASEGT. The CDR3 sequence is 13 residues long. Trimming took 6 bases from V and 3 from J; bases not matched to a gene: 4. This CDR3 is CASRDRPYTEAFS. The CDR3 bases are TGTGCCAGCAGGGACAGGCCTTACACTGAAGCTTTCTCT.

This clonotype was observed a single time. A much larger clone sits a single nucleotide away, making a read error possible. This chain links TRBV27 with TRBJ2-7, with D possibly being TRBD1 (6 bases). The CDR3 has 13 amino acids. Germline V gives CDR1 MNHEY, CDR2 SMNVEV (reference sequence). The chain's CDR3 is CASSWTVSYEHYF. The CDR3 DNA sequence: TGTGCCAGCAGCTGGACAGTATCCTACGAGCACTACTTC.

This clonotype has at least ten counts. The rearrangement joins TRBV4-1 to TRBJ2-5; D ambiguous. The CDR3 has 15 residues. Germline CDR1 is MGHRA and CDR2 is YSYEKL. Trimming took 5 bases from V and 8 from J, leaving 21 bases between them. CDR3 DNA sequence: TGCGCCAGCAGCGTTCGGATTAACTACCCGGGTACCCAGTACTTC. Amino acid sequence: CASSVRINYPGTQYF.

Only a few counts were recorded for this clonotype. The J gene is TRBJ2-3, the V gene TRBV5-4; TRBD2 agrees at 7 bases. CDR1 is SGHNT and CDR2 is YYREEE in the germline V gene (reference sequence). The CDR3 totals 17 residues. After removal of 4 bases from V and 2 bases from J, the junction contained 13 bases not matched to a gene. The DNA of the CDR3 is TGTGCCAGCAGCCCAAGGGTCGGGACTACCACCACAGATACGCAGTATTTT. Protein product: CASSPRVGTTTTDTQYF.

This clonotype was counted at least ten times. The chain employs TRBV30 and TRBJ2-7, with D possibly called TRBD1 or TRBD2 (5 bases each). The CDR3 length is 12 residues. CDR1 and CDR2 (germline): GTSNPN, SVGIG (reference sequence). Trimming took off 1 base at V and 7 bases at J, with 11 bases between the two ends. CDR3 nucleotide sequence: TGTGCCTGGAGTGAGGGGCCGGGGGAGCAGTACTTC. Translated: CAWSEGPGEQYF.

Worth noting for this clonotype: One end of the junction is discordant with germline, which a read error may explain. V usage is TRBV7-9 and J usage is TRBJ1-5; D gene unclear. The V gene's germline CDR1 is SEHNR and CDR2 FQNEAQ (reference sequence). There are 13 residues in the CDR3. The CDR3 region is CASSLPGDQPQLF. DNA for the CDR3: TGTGCCAGCAGCTTACCTGGAGATCAGCCCCAGCTTTTT.

The V gene is TRBV7-9, the J gene TRBJ1-2; D uncertain. This CDR3 has 12 amino acids. The V gene lost 4 bases and the J gene lost 8 bases, with 11 bases spanning the gap. Germline CDR1 reads SEHNR; CDR2 reads FQNEAQ (reference sequence). The CDR3 DNA is TGTGCCAGCAGCTCAGTCGACAACGGCTACACCTTC. It specifies CASSSVDNGYTF.

This clonotype was recorded many times. The CDR3 nucleotides read TGTGCCAGCAGCTTAGGTACTAACACTGACACTGAAGCTTTCTTT. Protein product: CASSLGTNTDTEAFF. The V and J genes are TRBV7-2 and TRBJ1-1; D not resolved. Germline V CDR1 and CDR2: SGHTA, FQGNSA. The CDR3 is made up of 15 amino acids. With 1 base removed from V and 3 bases from J, the gap between germline ends came to 12 bases.

The chain combines TRBV19 with TRBJ1-5, with 7 bases identical to TRBD1. This CDR3 region has 15 residues. With 8 bases clipped from V and 0 bases from J, the junction kept 7 bases outside the gene matches. Germline values: CDR1 LNHDA, CDR2 SQIVND (reference sequence). CDR3 DNA sequence: TGTGCCAGTCATTGGGGACAGTATAGCAATCAGCCCCAGCATTTT. Translating gives CASHWGQYSNQPQHF. Looking up the rest from reference TRBV19 and TRBJ1-5 gives the full variable domain: DGGITQSPKYLFRKEGQNVTLSCEQNLNHDAMYWYRQDPGQGLRLIYYSQIVNDFQKGDIAEGYSVSREKKESFPLTVTSAQKNPTAFYLCASHWGQYSNQPQHFGDGTRLSIL.

This clonotype appeared a few times. V and J are TRBV6-2 or TRBV6-3 and TRBJ2-7; 9 bases are a match to TRBD2. V shed 0 bases, J shed 2 bases, and the junction held 5 bases outside the gene matches. The CDR3 consists of 16 residues. Looked up from germline, CDR1 is MNHEY and CDR2 is SVGEGT. As DNA, the CDR3 is TGTGCCAGCAGTTACTCGGTTCTAGCGGGGCCCTACGAGCAGTACTTC. This gives the protein CASSYSVLAGPYEQYF.

With regard to this clonotype: A read error may produce the germline difference seen at one junction end. The chain is built from TRBV2 and TRBJ1-1; possibly TRBD1 for D (5 bases). The germline V gene has CDR1 SNHLY and CDR2 FYNNEI. The CDR3 covers 14 residues. The CDR3, as DNA: TGTGCCAGCAACCCCCGTGGGGGTCCCACTGAAGTTTTCTTT. This translates into CASNPRGGPTEVFF.

On this clonotype: A read error may explain this, as a much larger clone is one base away. The chain uses TRBV4-3 and TRBJ2-7; D not certain. V was cut by 0 bases and J by 3 bases, with 12 bases left in between. The germline gives CDR1 LGHNA, CDR2 YSLEER. This CDR3 region has 15 residues. CDR3 residues: CASSQDLGSYYEQYF. The CDR3 DNA follows: TGCGCCAGCAGCCAAGACCTTGGATCGTACTACGAGCAGTACTTC.

This rearrangement joins TRBV2 to TRBJ2-1; D might be TRBD1 (7 bases). V shed 10 bases and J shed 2 bases, with 33 bases lying between them. CDR1 SNHLY and CDR2 FYNNEI come from the germline V gene. This CDR3 region has 20 residues. CDR3 amino acids: CATPPEGALTDIKTYNEQFF. CDR3 sequence (DNA): TGTGCCACCCCCCCGGAGGGGGCCTTAACGGATATCAAGACCTACAATGAGCAGTTCTTC.

Remarks on this clonotype: A read error is possible here, since a much larger clone lies one base away. The V and J genes are TRBV6-5 and TRBJ2-7; perhaps TRBD1 as D (7 bases). This CDR3 spans 15 amino acids. Germline CDR1 is MNHEY and CDR2 is SVGAGI. CDR3 amino acids: CAGRGRRDEFYEQYF. As DNA, the CDR3 is TGTGCCGGCAGGGGGAGGCGGGACGAGTTCTACGAGCAGTACTTC.

A note on this clonotype: A much larger clone is a single base away; this may be a read error. The rearrangement links TRBV7-9 to TRBJ2-7; D unresolved. CDR3 length equals 15 residues. Germline V lookup: CDR1 SEHNR, CDR2 FQNEAQ (reference sequence). The CDR3: CASSLLGDPDPELYF. CDR3 in DNA: TGTGCCAGCAGCTTACTCGGAGACCCAGACCCCGAGCTGTACTTC.

The table lists this clonotype with a few counts. J is TRBJ1-2 and V is TRBV12-3 or TRBV12-4; the D is unclear. The CDR3 is 13 residues long. Trimming left V 3 bases short and J 3 bases short, with 8 bases between. The CDR3 reads CASSLSSHYGYTF. The CDR3 DNA reads as TGTGCCAGCAGTTTGTCATCCCACTATGGCTACACCTTC.

This clonotype was recorded many times. V is TRBV6-2 or TRBV6-3 and J is TRBJ2-1; D ambiguous. The CDR3 spans 15 residues. Germline lookup yields CDR1 MNHEY and CDR2 SVGEGT. Trimming stripped 2 bases from V and 5 bases from J, with 13 bases between. CDR3 nucleotide sequence: TGTGCCAGCAGTTACGATTGGGCGAAGAACAATGAGCAGTTCTTC. It yields the protein CASSYDWAKNNEQFF.

The sample holds a few counts of this clonotype. The V and J genes are TRBV7-9 and TRBJ1-5, with unresolved D. Germline CDR1 and CDR2: SEHNR and FQNEAQ (reference sequence). The germline V and J ends were trimmed by 1 base and 4 bases, with 14 bases remaining between them. The CDR3 sequence is 16 residues long. In DNA form, the CDR3 reads TGTGCCAGCAGCTTAGAGGTAGGGCCGGGGAATCAGCCCCAGCATTTT. Translation gives CASSLEVGPGNQPQHF.